The following is a T cell receptor (beta chain) sequence with its context. This clone is assessed as medium-sized (0.01 to 0.1%). Its antigen is unknown. No qualities accompany the bases; no much larger clone lies one base away. This sample is drawn from a study of metastatic and nonmetastatic thyroid tumors (dated by TCRdb to between 2020 and 2021). About the investigation overall: Repertoires were compared across peripheral blood and tumor or nodule tissue samples from malignant and benign thyroid patients. What the authors observed across the whole study: TCR beta diversity was reported as significantly higher in malignant tumors than in benign nodules, in both blood and tumor samples.

Library method: PCR. For sequencing, an Illumina HiSeq 4000 was employed. High-throughput sequencing was used to profile the TCR beta-chain CDR3 region of every patient. Per the authors' processing: A classifier to discriminate distant-metastatic papillary thyroid cancer patients was built from CDR3 differences across clinicopathological groups. To measure repertoire diversity the researchers used the Shannon index, while the Morisita-Horn index served to gauge how similar the tumor and blood repertoires were. TCRdb itself trimmed the public reads at Q25 with fastp, ran MiXCR and retained productive beta chains. These V and J calls originate from TCRdb's pipeline instead of the authors' own analysis. This sample gives 21,000 or so clones in total; 28% of them show up just once. The ten largest clones capture approximately 14% of the sample. There are 15 amino acids in the CDR3, from cysteine to phenylalanine inclusive. The DNA shown is the 45-base CDR3, in frame from base 1. Based on the germline V gene (reference sequence), the CDR1 and CDR2 sequences are GTSNPN and SVGIG. V is shortened by 3 bases, J by 0 bases, and the region joining them spans 9 bases.

No treatment had been received by any patient before thyroid surgery. Using T-cell receptor beta sequencing, the study looked back at clinical samples from patients collected from about 2011 to 2019. This TCR was sampled from a male donor with papillary thyroid cancer or a benign thyroid nodule (not recorded which). Some clones in this sample may be carry-over from other donors' samples. Sequencing was performed on tumor tissue. The chain is assembled from TRBV30 and TRBJ2-6; no D gene can be assigned with confidence. CDR3 loop: CAWRGGPSGANVLTF. The DNA sequence is as follows: TGTGCCTGGAGAGGCGGCCCCTCTGGGGCCAACGTCCTGACTTTC.